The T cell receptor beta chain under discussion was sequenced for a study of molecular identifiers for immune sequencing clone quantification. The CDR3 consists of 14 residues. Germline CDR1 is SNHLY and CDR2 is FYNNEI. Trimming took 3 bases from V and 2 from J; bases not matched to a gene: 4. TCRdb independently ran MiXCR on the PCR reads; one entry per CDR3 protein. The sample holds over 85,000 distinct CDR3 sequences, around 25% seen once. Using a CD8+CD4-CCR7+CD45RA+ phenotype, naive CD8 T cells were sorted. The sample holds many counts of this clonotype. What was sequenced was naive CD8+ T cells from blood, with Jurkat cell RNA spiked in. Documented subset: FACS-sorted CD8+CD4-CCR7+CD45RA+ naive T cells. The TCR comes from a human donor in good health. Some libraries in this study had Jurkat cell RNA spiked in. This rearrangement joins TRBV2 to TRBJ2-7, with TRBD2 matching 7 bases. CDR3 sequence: CASSEGGTTYEQYF. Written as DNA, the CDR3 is TGTGCCAGCAGTGAGGGGGGGACTACCTACGAGCAGTACTTC.